The 21 T cell receptor beta chains below all came from one sample that was sequenced in a study of T cell clonality in common variable immunodeficiency. General study points: Fewer deletions and N-nucleotide insertions were reportedly seen in common variable immunodeficiency TCR beta sequences.

Data came from immunoSEQ multiplex PCR; TCRdb stores just in-frame clones and leaves some out. The sample contains approximately 21,000 clones, none of them singletons. For these receptors, no antigen is known. Material: peripheral blood mononuclear cells. These receptors were collected from a human donor with common variable immunodeficiency.

Details on this clone: The sequence runs out 3 residues before the end of the CDR3; the remainder is reconstructed from the germline J gene. The chain recombines TRBV6-2 or TRBV6-3 with TRBJ2-4; TRBD1 agrees at 7 bases. The germline CDR1 and CDR2 sequences are MNHEY and SVGEGT. The V segment lost 5 bases and the J segment 3 bases; nucleotides outside the gene matches: 7. The length of the CDR3 is 15 residues. The CDR3 region is CASSLTGIGKNIQYF. Incomplete CDR3 DNA: TGTGCCAGCAGTCTGACAGGGATCGGCAAAAACATT.

As to this clone: The read ends 3 residues early relative to the CDR3; the germline J gene fills the gap. V usage is TRBV19 and J usage is TRBJ2-3; D gene uncertain. V lost 8 bases to trimming and J lost 5 bases, with 11 bases between them. The CDR3 runs to 12 residues. Germline loops: CDR1 LNHDA, CDR2 SQIVND (reference sequence). The covered CDR3 bases are TGTGCCAGTCGCATTTCAGGAGATACG. It specifies CASRISGDT. The whole CDR3 reads CASRISGDTQYF.

The table lists this clone with many counts. The CDR3 goes on 3 residues after the read ends, and that part is filled in from the germline J gene. The J gene is TRBJ2-1, the V gene TRBV20-1; 9 nucleotides match TRBD2. The CDR3 runs 12 residues. V was pared by 7 bases and J by 7 bases, with 5 bases of the junction left unmatched. Germline CDR1 is DFQATT and CDR2 is SNEGSKA (reference sequence). The covered CDR3 bases are TGCAGTGTGTCTAGCGGGAATAATGAG. Translating gives CSVSSGNNE. The complete CDR3 sequence is CSVSSGNNEQFF.

A word on this clone: The CDR3 end is not reached by the read, which stops 3 residues before it; the germline J gene fills it in. The rearrangement joins TRBV7-2 to TRBJ2-3; D tentatively fits TRBD1 or TRBD2 (5 bases each). The CDR3 is made up of 13 amino acids. The V gene lost 5 bases and the J gene lost 5 bases, with 11 bases spanning the gap. CDR1 SGHTA and CDR2 FQGNSA come from the germline V gene. The covered CDR3 bases are TGTGCCAGCAGCGTGCAGGGAGAAGATACG. Translating it yields CASSVQGEDT. The CDR3 as a whole reads CASSVQGEDTQYF.

To note about this clone: With the read ending 3 residues before the CDR3 end, the germline J gene is used to fill in that end. The V and J genes are TRBV29-1 and TRBJ2-3, with 12 bases matching TRBD2. Losses at the gene ends were 5 bases for V and 4 bases for J; bases not matched to a gene: 7. Germline V lookup: CDR1 SQVTM, CDR2 ANQGSEA. The CDR3 is made up of 15 amino acids. The DNA read from the CDR3 is TGCAGCGTTTCCCTAGCGGGAGGGCCCGCAGATACG. It is translated as CSVSLAGGPADT. The full CDR3 is CSVSLAGGPADTQYF.

As for this clone: The read comes to an end 3 residues before the CDR3 does, leaving the germline J gene to fill in the end. The chain is built from TRBV7-2 and TRBJ2-1; D is possibly TRBD1 (7 bases). Between the trimmed V and J ends, which lost 6 bases and 9 bases, there was a span of 21 bases. From germline, CDR1 is SGHTA and CDR2 FQGNSA. The CDR3 is 15 amino acids. The CDR3 bases that were read are TGTGCCAGCAGTGTAACAGCGGGCCCAGGGGGTGAG. Translating gives CASSVTAGPGGE. The whole CDR3 region reads CASSVTAGPGGEQFF. Complete variable domain (other parts from reference TRBV7-2 and TRBJ2-1): GAGVSQSPSNKVTEKGKDVELRCDPISGHTALYWYRQSLGQGLEFLIYFQGNSAPDKSGLPSDRFSAERTGGSVSTLTIQRTQQEDSAVYLCASSVTAGPGGEQFFGPGTRLTVL.

With respect to this clone: The read comes to an end 3 residues before the CDR3 does, leaving the germline J gene to fill in the end. The rearrangement links TRBV6-2 or TRBV6-3 to TRBJ2-2, with TRBD1 identical over 7 bases. V lost 6 bases and J lost 8; bases outside the gene matches: 9. Looked up from germline, CDR1 is MNHEY and CDR2 is SVGEGT. The CDR3 has 14 amino acids. The CDR3: CASSTTGETGELFF. CDR3 DNA (partial): TGTGCCAGCAGCACCACAGGGGAAACGGGGGAG.

This clone came up a few times. Coverage ceases 3 residues before the CDR3 finishes, and the germline J gene fills in the end. V and J are TRBV20-1 and TRBJ2-7; the D gene is possibly TRBD1 (6 bases). This CDR3 is built from 13 residues. Trimming shortened V by 6 bases and J by 2 bases, and 14 bases separated the two germline ends. CDR1 is DFQATT and CDR2 is SNEGSKA in the germline V gene (reference sequence). CDR3 bases read: TGCAGTGCCCATAGGAACAGGGCCTACGAG. Translating it yields CSAHRNRAYE. The CDR3, in full, reads CSAHRNRAYEQYF.

In regard to this clone: The read comes to an end 3 residues before the CDR3 does, leaving the germline J gene to fill in the end. This rearrangement joins TRBV6-2 or TRBV6-3 to TRBJ2-1; 9 bases map to TRBD2. V gave up 2 bases and J gave up 6 bases; unmatched junction bases: 5. The length of the CDR3 is 15 residues. CDR1 MNHEY and CDR2 SVGEGT come from the germline V gene. The CDR3 loop reads CASSYPGLALNEQFF. The covered CDR3 bases are TGTGCCAGCAGTTACCCAGGACTAGCGCTCAATGAG.

This clone appeared a few times. The CDR3 region is CASSQMRGRSEQYF. The CDR3 DNA, read in part, is TGTGCCAGCAGCCAGATGCGGGGGCGGTCCGAG. J is TRBJ2-7 and V is TRBV7-2, with TRBD2 as a possible D gene (7 bases). Sequencing ends 3 residues short of the CDR3 end; the germline J gene provides the rest. V was shortened by 5 bases and J by 6 bases, with 17 bases between the two germline ends. This CDR3 has 14 residues. The germline V gene has CDR1 SGHTA and CDR2 FQGNSA.

Worth noting for this clone: The read terminates 3 residues ahead of where the CDR3 ends, so the germline J gene completes it. The chain joins TRBV7-2 to TRBJ1-2; D not resolved. Germline V gene sequence: CDR1 SGHTA, CDR2 FQGNSA. This CDR3 region has 12 residues. This CDR3 is CASSLDRFRYTF. The sequenced CDR3 bases are TGTGCCAGCAGCTTAGATCGGTTTCGC.

This clone appeared a few times. Read data end 3 residues before the CDR3 end; the end is taken from the germline J gene. This chain joins TRBV7-9 and TRBJ1-1; no definite D call. Germline V gene lookup returns CDR1 SEHNR and CDR2 FQNEAQ (reference sequence). The CDR3 covers 13 residues. V lost 3 bases and J lost 7, with 12 bases in between. CDR3 loop: CASSFPDQDEAFF. CDR3 bases read: TGTGCCAGCAGCTTTCCCGACCAGGATGAA. The full variable domain, its missing parts supplied by reference TRBV7-9 and TRBJ1-1, is DTGVSQNPRHKITKRGQNVTFRCDPISEHNRLYWYRQTLGQGPEFLTYFQNEAQLEKSRLLSDRFSAERPKGSFSTLEIQRTEQGDSAMYLCASSFPDQDEAFFGQGTRLTVV.

This clone has just a few counts. From the germline J gene comes the end of the CDR3, since the read stops 3 residues before it. This chain joins TRBV7-9 and TRBJ1-1, with 7 bases fitting TRBD1. The trim removed 0 bases at V and 6 bases at J, leaving 7 bases unmatched. CDR1 SEHNR and CDR2 FQNEAQ come from the germline V gene (reference sequence). The CDR3 length is 15 residues. The DNA read from the CDR3 is TGTGCCAGCAGCTTAGCCTCTCGACAGGGCGCTGAA. It codes for CASSLASRQGAE. The full CDR3 sequence reads CASSLASRQGAEAFF.

Points on this clone: From the germline J gene comes the end of the CDR3, since the read stops 3 residues before it. The J gene is TRBJ1-4, the V gene TRBV19, with D unresolved. Per the germline V gene, CDR1 is LNHDA and CDR2 is SQIVND (reference sequence). V was pared by 10 bases and J by 5 bases, with 14 bases between. The length of the CDR3 is 13 residues. Partial CDR3 DNA: TGTGCCACACACAGCTTATCGAATGAAAAA. This translates into CATHSLSNEK. The full CDR3 protein is CATHSLSNEKLFF.

This clone showed up just a few times. The read falls 3 residues short of the CDR3 end, and the missing part is taken from the germline J gene. The chain uses TRBV19 and TRBJ1-5, with D perhaps matching TRBD1 (5 bases). CDR1 LNHDA and CDR2 SQIVND come from the germline V gene (reference sequence). The CDR3 runs to 15 residues. V was shortened by 6 bases and J by 3 bases, with 15 bases between the two germline ends. The sequenced part of the CDR3 DNA is TGTGCCAGTAGCAGGGCGTACGGATACAATCAGCCC. This codes for CASSRAYGYNQP. The CDR3 in full is CASSRAYGYNQPQHF. The full variable domain, with the rest looked up from reference TRBV19 and TRBJ1-5, is DGGITQSPKYLFRKEGQNVTLSCEQNLNHDAMYWYRQDPGQGLRLIYYSQIVNDFQKGDIAEGYSVSREKKESFPLTVTSAQKNPTAFYLCASSRAYGYNQPQHFGDGTRLSIL.

On this clone itself: From the germline J gene comes the end of the CDR3, since the read stops 3 residues before it. The rearrangement uses TRBV7-3 and TRBJ2-7; TRBD2 matches 7 bases. J was trimmed by 5 bases and V by 2 bases; bases with no gene match: 6. The CDR3 runs 14 residues. Per germline, CDR1 SGHTA and CDR2 FQGTGA. This CDR3 is CASSLGGSQNEQYF. Incomplete CDR3 DNA: TGTGCCAGCAGCTTAGGCGGGAGTCAAAACGAG.

The CDR3 protein is CASSLLVDTQYF. The covered CDR3 bases are TGTGCCAGCAGCTTATTAGTAGATACG. This chain joins TRBV7-2 and TRBJ2-3; D is ambiguous. Read data end 3 residues before the CDR3 end; the end is taken from the germline J gene. The V gene lost 2 bases and the J gene lost 5 bases, with 5 bases spanning the gap. This CDR3 comprises 12 residues. CDR1 is SGHTA and CDR2 is FQGNSA in the germline V gene.

A few counts support this clone. Read coverage stops 3 residues before the CDR3 terminus; the germline J gene supplies the remainder. The V call is TRBV7-2, the J call TRBJ1-1, with D perhaps TRBD1 (5 bases). V lost 3 bases and J 5 bases, leaving 16 bases between the germline ends. The CDR3 runs to 15 residues. CDR1 is SGHTA and CDR2 is FQGNSA in the germline V gene. The CDR3 is CASSFDGGERTEAFF. CDR3 DNA (partial): TGTGCCAGCAGCTTCGACGGGGGGGAGAGAACTGAA.

This clone has a handful of counts. The read finishes 3 residues shy of the CDR3 end, and the germline J gene is used to complete it. This chain connects TRBV7-9 to TRBJ2-7, with D possibly being TRBD2 (6 bases). With 3 bases removed from V and 6 bases from J, the gap between germline ends came to 18 bases. Looked up from germline, CDR1 is SEHNR and CDR2 is FQNEAQ (reference sequence). This CDR3 is built from 15 residues. CDR3 bases read: TGTGCCAGCAGCTTGTGGACTACGGGAATGGGCGAG. Its protein product is CASSLWTTGMGE. In full, the CDR3 reads CASSLWTTGMGEQYF. Filled out from reference TRBV7-9 and TRBJ2-7, the complete variable domain reads DTGVSQNPRHKITKRGQNVTFRCDPISEHNRLYWYRQTLGQGPEFLTYFQNEAQLEKSRLLSDRFSAERPKGSFSTLEIQRTEQGDSAMYLCASSLWTTGMGEQYFGPGTRLTVT.

This clone has just a few counts. From the germline J gene comes the end of the CDR3, since the read stops 3 residues before it. The rearrangement links TRBV19 to TRBJ1-5, with D perhaps matching TRBD1 (5 bases). V lost 7 bases to trimming and J lost 4 bases, with 14 bases between them. The CDR3 has 14 amino acids. Per the germline V gene, CDR1 is LNHDA and CDR2 is SQIVND (reference sequence). The CDR3 region is CASMNRRLNQPQHF. The part of the CDR3 DNA that was read is TGTGCCAGTATGAACAGGAGGTTAAATCAGCCC.

Concerning this clone itself: The read stops 3 residues short of the end of the CDR3; the missing end is completed from the germline J gene. The chain uses TRBV18 and TRBJ1-5, with D possibly matching TRBD1 (6 bases). This CDR3 contains 15 residues. The germline gives CDR1 KGHSH, CDR2 LQKENI. The V end lost 3 bases, the J end lost 3 bases, and 12 bases lay between the germline ends. CDR3 protein: CASSPWGGHNQPQHF. The sequenced part of the CDR3 DNA is TGTGCCAGCTCACCTTGGGGGGGGCACAATCAGCCC.